This paragraph reports one T cell receptor (beta chain). This specimen belongs to a study of blood T cell repertoires in COVID-19. In the study overall: The samples span acute and convalescent COVID-19 from the United States, Italy and Spain. T cells, B-cell-depleted T cells, or PBMCs supplied cDNA or gDNA.

In the study's own analysis: The authors estimated nucleated cell counts from reference gene primer amplification. Here immunoSEQ multiplex PCR was the method, and the copy in TCRdb shows in-frame clones only, minus some. From that table come the V and J calls and clone size; the DNA was used to work out D and trimming. The table records 100,000 to 130,000 clones, 88% of them present only once. The specimen was peripheral blood. The clonotype was recovered from a human donor in a cohort sampled during active COVID-19.

CDR3 nucleotides: TGTGCCAGCAGCCCGGGACAGGGCGCCTACGAGCAGTACTTC. Its translation is CASSPGQGAYEQYF. The chain employs TRBV7-9 and TRBJ2-7, with 9 bases that match TRBD1. V lost 5 bases and J lost 2; bases outside the gene matches: 4. Germline V lookup: CDR1 SEHNR, CDR2 FQNEAQ (reference sequence). The CDR3 loop spans 14 amino acids. Using reference TRBV7-9 and TRBJ2-7 for the parts outside the CDR3, the full variable domain is DTGVSQNPRHKITKRGQNVTFRCDPISEHNRLYWYRQTLGQGPEFLTYFQNEAQLEKSRLLSDRFSAERPKGSFSTLEIQRTEQGDSAMYLCASSPGQGAYEQYFGPGTRLTVT.